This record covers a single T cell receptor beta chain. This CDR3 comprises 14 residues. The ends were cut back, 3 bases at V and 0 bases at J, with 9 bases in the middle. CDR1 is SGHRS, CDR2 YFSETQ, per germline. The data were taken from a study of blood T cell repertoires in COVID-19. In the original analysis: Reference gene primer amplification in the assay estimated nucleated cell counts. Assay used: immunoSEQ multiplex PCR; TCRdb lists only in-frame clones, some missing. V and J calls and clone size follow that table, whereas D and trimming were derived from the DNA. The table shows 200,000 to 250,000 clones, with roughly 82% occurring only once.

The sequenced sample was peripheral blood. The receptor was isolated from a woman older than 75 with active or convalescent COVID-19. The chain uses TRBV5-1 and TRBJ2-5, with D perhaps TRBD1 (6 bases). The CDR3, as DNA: TGCGCCAGCAGCTCCACAGGGTACCAAGAGACCCAGTACTTC. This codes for CASSSTGYQETQYF.